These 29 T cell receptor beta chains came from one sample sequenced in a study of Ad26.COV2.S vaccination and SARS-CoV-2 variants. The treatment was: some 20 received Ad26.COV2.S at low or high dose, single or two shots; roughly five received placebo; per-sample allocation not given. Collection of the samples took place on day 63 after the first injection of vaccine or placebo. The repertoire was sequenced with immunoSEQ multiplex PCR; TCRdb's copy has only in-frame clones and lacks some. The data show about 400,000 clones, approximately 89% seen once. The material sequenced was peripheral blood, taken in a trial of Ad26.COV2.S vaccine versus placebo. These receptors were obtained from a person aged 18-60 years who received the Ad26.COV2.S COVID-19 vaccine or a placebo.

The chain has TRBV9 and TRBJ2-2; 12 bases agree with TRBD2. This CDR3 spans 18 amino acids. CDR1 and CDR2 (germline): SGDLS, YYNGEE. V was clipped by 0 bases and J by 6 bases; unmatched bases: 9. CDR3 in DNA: TGTGCCAGCAGCGTAGCGTCTAGCGGGAGGGCATTAGCCGGGGAGCTGTTTTTT. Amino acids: CASSVASSGRALAGELFF.

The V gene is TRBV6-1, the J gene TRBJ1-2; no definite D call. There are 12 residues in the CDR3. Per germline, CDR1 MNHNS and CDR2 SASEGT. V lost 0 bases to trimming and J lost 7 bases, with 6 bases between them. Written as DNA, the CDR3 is TGTGCCAGCAGTGAAGCGGGGTTTGGCTACACCTTC. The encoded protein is CASSEAGFGYTF.

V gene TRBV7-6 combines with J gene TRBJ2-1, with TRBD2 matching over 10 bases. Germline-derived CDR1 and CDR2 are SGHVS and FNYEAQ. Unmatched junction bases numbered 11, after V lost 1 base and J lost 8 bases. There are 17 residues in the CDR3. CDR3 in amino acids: CASSLGGWRLAGDEQFF. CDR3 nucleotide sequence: TGTGCCAGCAGCTTAGGAGGGTGGCGGCTAGCGGGAGATGAGCAGTTCTTC.

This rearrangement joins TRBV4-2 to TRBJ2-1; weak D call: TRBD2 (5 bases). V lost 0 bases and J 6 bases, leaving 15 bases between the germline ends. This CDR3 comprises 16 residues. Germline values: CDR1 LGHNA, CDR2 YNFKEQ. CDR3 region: CASSQDLPSRVNEQFF. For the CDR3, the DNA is TGTGCCAGCAGCCAAGATTTGCCTAGCCGGGTCAATGAGCAGTTCTTC.

The CDR3 coding sequence is TGTGCCACCAGCAGAGATCCGACAGGCAGGGGCTATGGCTACACCTTC. Residues: CATSRDPTGRGYGYTF. The chain combines TRBV15 with TRBJ1-2; weak D call: TRBD1 (6 bases). V was clipped by 0 bases and J by 4 bases, with 15 bases between them. The CDR3 contains 16 residues. The germline V gene has CDR1 LNHNV and CDR2 YYDKDF (reference sequence).

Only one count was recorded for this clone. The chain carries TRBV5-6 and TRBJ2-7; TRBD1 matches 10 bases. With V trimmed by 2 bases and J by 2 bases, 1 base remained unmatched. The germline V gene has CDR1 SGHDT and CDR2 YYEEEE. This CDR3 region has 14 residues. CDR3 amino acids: CASSFGTGAYEQYF. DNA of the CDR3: TGTGCCAGCAGCTTCGGGACAGGGGCCTACGAGCAGTACTTC.

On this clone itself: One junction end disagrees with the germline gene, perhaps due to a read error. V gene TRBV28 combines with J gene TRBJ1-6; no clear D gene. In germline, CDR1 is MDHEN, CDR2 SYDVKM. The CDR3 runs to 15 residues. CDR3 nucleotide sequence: TGTACCAGCCGCCTAACTGTCTCGCATGGGTCACCCCTCCACTTT. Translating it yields CTSRLTVSHGSPLHF.

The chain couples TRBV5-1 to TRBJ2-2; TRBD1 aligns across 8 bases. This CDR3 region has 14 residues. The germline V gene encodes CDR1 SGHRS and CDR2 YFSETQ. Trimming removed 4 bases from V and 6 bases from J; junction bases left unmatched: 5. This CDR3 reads CASSPQGAPGELFF. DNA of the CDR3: TGCGCCAGCAGCCCCCAGGGGGCCCCCGGGGAGCTGTTTTTT.

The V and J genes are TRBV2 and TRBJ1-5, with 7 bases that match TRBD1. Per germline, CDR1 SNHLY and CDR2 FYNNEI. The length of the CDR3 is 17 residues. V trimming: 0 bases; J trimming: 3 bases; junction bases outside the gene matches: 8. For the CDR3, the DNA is TGTGCCAGCAGTGAAGCGAGGGGGCCGCAGGTCAATCAGCCCCAGCATTTT. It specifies CASSEARGPQVNQPQHF. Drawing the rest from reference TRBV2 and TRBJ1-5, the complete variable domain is EPEVTQTPSHQVTQMGQEVILRCVPISNHLYFYWYRQILGQKVEFLVSFYNNEISEKSEIFDDQFSVERPDGSNFTLKIRSTKLEDSAMYFCASSEARGPQVNQPQHFGDGTRLSIL.

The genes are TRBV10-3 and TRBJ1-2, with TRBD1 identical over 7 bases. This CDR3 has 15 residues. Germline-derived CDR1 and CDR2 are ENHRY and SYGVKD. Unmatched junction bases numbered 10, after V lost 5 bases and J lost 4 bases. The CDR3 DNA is TGTGCCATCAGTCTGGCCGGGACAGACCTCTATGGCTACACCTTC. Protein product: CAISLAGTDLYGYTF.

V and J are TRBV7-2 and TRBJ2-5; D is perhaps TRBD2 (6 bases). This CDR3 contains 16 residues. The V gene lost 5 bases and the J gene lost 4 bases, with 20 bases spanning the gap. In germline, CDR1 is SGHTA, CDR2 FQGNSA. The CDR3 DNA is TGTGCCAGCAGCCCGCGGGGCGAGGGTTTCATAGAGACCCAGTACTTC. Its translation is CASSPRGEGFIETQYF.

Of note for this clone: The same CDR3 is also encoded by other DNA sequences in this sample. CDR3 sequence reads: CASSVDAGGNTGELFF. The CDR3 DNA follows: TGTGCCAGCAGCGTAGACGCGGGAGGGAACACCGGGGAGCTGTTTTTT. V and J are TRBV9 and TRBJ2-2; the match to TRBD2 covers 8 bases. This CDR3 comprises 16 residues. The trim removed 0 bases at V and 1 base at J, leaving 2 bases unmatched. Germline V gene lookup returns CDR1 SGDLS and CDR2 YYNGEE.

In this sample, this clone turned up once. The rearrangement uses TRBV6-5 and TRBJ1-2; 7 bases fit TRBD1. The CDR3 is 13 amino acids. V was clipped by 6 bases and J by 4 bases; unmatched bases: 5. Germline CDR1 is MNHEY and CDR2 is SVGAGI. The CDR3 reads CASSQDRSYGYTF. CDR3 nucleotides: TGTGCCAGCAGCCAGGACAGGTCCTATGGCTACACCTTC.

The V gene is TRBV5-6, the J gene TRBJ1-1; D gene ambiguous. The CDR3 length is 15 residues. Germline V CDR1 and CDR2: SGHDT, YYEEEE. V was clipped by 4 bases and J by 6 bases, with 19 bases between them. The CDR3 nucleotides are TGTGCCAGCAGCCCGATGGTCGGCAGGTCCGCTGAAGCTTTCTTT. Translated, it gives CASSPMVGRSAEAFF.

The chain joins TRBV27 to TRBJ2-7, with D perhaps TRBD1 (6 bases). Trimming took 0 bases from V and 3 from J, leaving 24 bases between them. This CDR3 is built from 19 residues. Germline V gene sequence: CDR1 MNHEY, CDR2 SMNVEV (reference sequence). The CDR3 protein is CASSLSPRGPPGKLYEQYF. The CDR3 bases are TGTGCCAGCAGTTTATCCCCCAGGGGTCCACCAGGGAAACTCTACGAGCAGTACTTC.

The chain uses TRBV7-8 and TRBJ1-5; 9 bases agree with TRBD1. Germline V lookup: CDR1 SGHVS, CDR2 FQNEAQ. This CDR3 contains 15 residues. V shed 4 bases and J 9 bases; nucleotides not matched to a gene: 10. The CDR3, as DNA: TGTGCCAGCAGCTCCCGGACAGGGGATCATGGGCCCCAGCATTTT. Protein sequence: CASSSRTGDHGPQHF.

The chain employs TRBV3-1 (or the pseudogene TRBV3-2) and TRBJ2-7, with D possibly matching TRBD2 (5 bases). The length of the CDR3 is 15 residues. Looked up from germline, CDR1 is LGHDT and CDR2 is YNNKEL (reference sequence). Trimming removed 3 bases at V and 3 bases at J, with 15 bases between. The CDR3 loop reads CASSQTRSGYYEQYF. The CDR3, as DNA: TGTGCCAGCAGCCAGACTCGGAGCGGATACTACGAGCAGTACTTC.

The CDR3 DNA sequence: TGTGCCTGGAGTGTCGGCAGGCCGATCGACCCCCAGCATTTT. Amino acid sequence: CAWSVGRPIDPQHF. V is TRBV30 and J is TRBJ1-5; D ambiguous. CDR1 is GTSNPN and CDR2 is SVGIG in the germline V gene (reference sequence). The V and J ends lost 0 bases and 10 bases respectively, with 16 bases between them. This CDR3 spans 14 amino acids.

The CDR3 DNA reads as TGTGCCAGCAGTCCTCGACAGGTTGGCCCCTACGAGCAGTACTTC. Protein product: CASSPRQVGPYEQYF. The V call is TRBV27, the J call TRBJ2-7; possibly TRBD1 for D (6 bases). The CDR3 is 15 amino acids. The germline V and J ends were trimmed by 5 bases and 2 bases, with 16 bases remaining between them. Germline V lookup: CDR1 MNHEY, CDR2 SMNVEV (reference sequence).

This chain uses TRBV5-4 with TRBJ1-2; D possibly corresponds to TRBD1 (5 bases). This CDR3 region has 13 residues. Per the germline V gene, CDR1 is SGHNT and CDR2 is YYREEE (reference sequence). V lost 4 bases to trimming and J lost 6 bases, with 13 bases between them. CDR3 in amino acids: CASSRPSGDGYTF. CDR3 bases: TGTGCCAGCAGCCGGCCTTCGGGGGATGGCTACACCTTC.

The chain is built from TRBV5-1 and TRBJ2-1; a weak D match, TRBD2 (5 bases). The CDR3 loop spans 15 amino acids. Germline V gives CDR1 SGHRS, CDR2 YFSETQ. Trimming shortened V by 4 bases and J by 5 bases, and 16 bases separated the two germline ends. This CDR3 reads CASSDPRTGDNEQFF. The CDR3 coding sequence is TGCGCCAGCAGCGACCCACGGACTGGAGACAATGAGCAGTTCTTC.

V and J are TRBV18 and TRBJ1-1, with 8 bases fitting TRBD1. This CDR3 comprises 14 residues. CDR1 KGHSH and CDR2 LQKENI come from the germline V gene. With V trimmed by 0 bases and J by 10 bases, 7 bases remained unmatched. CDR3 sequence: CASSPPSGGRGAFF. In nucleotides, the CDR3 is TGTGCCAGCTCACCACCGTCAGGGGGCAGGGGAGCTTTCTTT.

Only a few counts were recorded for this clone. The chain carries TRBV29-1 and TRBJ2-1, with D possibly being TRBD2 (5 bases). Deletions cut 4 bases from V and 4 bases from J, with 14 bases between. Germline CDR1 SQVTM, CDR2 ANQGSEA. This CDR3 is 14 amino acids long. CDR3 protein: CSVASTTDYNEQFF. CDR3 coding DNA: TGCAGCGTTGCGTCGACTACTGATTACAATGAGCAGTTCTTC.

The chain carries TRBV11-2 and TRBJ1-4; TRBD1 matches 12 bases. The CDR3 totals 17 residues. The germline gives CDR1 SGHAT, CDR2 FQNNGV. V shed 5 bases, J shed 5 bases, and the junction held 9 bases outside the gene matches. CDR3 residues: CASSRGTGGFGNEKLFF. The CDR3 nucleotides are TGTGCCAGCAGCCGCGGGACAGGGGGCTTTGGGAATGAAAAACTGTTTTTT.

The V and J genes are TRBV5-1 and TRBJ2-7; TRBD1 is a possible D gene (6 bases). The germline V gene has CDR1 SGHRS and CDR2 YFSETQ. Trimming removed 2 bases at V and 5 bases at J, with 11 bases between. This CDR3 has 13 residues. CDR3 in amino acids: CASSFTGSHEQYF. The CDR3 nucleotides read TGCGCCAGCAGCTTTACAGGGTCCCACGAGCAGTACTTC. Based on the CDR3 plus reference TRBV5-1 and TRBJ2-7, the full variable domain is KAGVTQTPRYLIKTRGQQVTLSCSPISGHRSVSWYQQTPGQGLQFLFEYFSETQRNKGNFPGRFSGRQFSNSRSEMNVSTLELGDSALYLCASSFTGSHEQYFGPGTRLTVT.

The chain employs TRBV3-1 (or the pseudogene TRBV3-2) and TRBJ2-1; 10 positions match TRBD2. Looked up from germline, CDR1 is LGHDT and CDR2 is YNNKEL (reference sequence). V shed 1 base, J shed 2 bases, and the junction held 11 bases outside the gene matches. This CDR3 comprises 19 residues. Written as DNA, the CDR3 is TGTGCCAGCAGCCAAGGTAGAATAGCGGGAGGCGGGGCCTACAATGAGCAGTTCTTC. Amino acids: CASSQGRIAGGGAYNEQFF.

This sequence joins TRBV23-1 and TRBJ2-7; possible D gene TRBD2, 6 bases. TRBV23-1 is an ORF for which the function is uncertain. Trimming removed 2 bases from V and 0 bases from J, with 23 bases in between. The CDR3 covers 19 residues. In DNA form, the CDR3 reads TGCGCCAGCAGTCAACCGCTCACCGAGCGGGCACGTTCCTCCTACGAGCAGTACTTC. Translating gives CASSQPLTERARSSYEQYF.

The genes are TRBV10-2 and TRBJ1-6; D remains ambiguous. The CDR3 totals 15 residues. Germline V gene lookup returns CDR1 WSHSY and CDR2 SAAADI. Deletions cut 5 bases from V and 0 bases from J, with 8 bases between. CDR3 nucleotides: TGCGCCAGCAGTCCGGGGAGCTCCTATAATTCACCCCTCCACTTT. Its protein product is CASSPGSSYNSPLHF.

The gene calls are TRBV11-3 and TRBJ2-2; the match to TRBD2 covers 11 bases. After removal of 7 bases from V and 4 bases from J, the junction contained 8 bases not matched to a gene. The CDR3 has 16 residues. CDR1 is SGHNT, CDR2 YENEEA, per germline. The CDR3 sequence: CASKVAGGPGTGELFF. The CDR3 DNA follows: TGTGCCAGCAAGGTAGCGGGAGGGCCCGGCACCGGGGAGCTGTTTTTT.